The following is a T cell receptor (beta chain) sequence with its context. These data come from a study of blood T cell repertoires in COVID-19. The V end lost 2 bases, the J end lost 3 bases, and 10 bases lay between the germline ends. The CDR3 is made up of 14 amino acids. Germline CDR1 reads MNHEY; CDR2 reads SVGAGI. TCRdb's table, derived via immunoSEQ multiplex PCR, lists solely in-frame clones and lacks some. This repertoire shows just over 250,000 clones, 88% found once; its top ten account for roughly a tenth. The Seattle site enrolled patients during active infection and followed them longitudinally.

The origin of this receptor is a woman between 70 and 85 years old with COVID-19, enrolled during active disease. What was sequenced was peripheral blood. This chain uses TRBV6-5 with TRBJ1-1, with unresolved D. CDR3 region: CASSYLRYDTEAFF. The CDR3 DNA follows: TGTGCCAGCAGTTACCTCCGGTACGACACTGAAGCTTTCTTT.